Listed here are 16 T cell receptor beta chains from one sample, sequenced in a study of cytomegalovirus exposure and HLA in healthy donors. 13 Jbeta primers and 60 Vbeta primers were used for the PCR. Only in-frame clones appear in the TCRdb table, and some are missing; sequencing was by immunoSEQ multiplex PCR. The repertoire consists of under 200,000 clones, with less than 85% occurring once and the leading ten covering around 6%. The sample comprised PBMCs. The receptors here all came from a man aged 35 to 55 in good health and CMV-seronegative.

J is TRBJ2-2 and V is TRBV5-1, with 7 bases aligning to TRBD2. The CDR3 totals 17 residues. J gave up 1 base and V 4 bases, and 10 bases lay outside the gene matches. Germline CDR1 reads SGHRS; CDR2 reads YFSETQ. CDR3 residues: CASSAPPSGQNTGELFF. The CDR3 DNA is TGCGCCAGCAGCGCCCCTCCTAGCGGTCAGAACACCGGGGAGCTGTTTTTT.

The chain links TRBV7-2 to TRBJ1-5; no reliable D call. V was clipped by 1 base and J by 4 bases, with 5 bases between them. Germline CDR1 and CDR2: SGHTA and FQGNSA. The CDR3 sequence is 13 residues long. The CDR3 DNA reads as TGTGCCAGCAGCTTAGACGGGAATCAGCCCCAGCATTTT. Translated, it gives CASSLDGNQPQHF.

The rearrangement joins TRBV10-2 to TRBJ1-5; no firm D call. The germline gives CDR1 WSHSY, CDR2 SAAADI. Trimming stripped 5 bases from V and 1 base from J, with 3 bases between. The CDR3 contains 12 residues. The CDR3: CASSQSNQPQHF. Here the CDR3 DNA reads TGCGCCAGCAGTCAAAGCAATCAGCCCCAGCATTTT.

This sequence joins TRBV2 and TRBJ2-3, with 12 bases identical to TRBD2. The V gene's germline CDR1 is SNHLY and CDR2 FYNNEI. CDR3 length: 15 amino acids. The V and J ends lost 5 bases and 5 bases, in that order; junction bases with no gene match: 5. As DNA, the CDR3 is TGTGCCAGCAGTCCGGCTAGCGGGGGGGTAGATACGCAGTATTTT. Translated, it gives CASSPASGGVDTQYF.

The chain is built from TRBV19 and TRBJ2-2; the D gene is possibly TRBD1 (5 bases). CDR3 length: 14 amino acids. Between the trimmed V and J ends, which lost 3 bases and 2 bases, there was a span of 7 bases. Germline V gene lookup returns CDR1 LNHDA and CDR2 SQIVND (reference sequence). The CDR3 DNA is TGTGCCAGTAGTATTACAGGAAACACCGGGGAGCTGTTTTTT. As protein: CASSITGNTGELFF. Looking up the rest from reference TRBV19 and TRBJ2-2 gives the full variable domain: DGGITQSPKYLFRKEGQNVTLSCEQNLNHDAMYWYRQDPGQGLRLIYYSQIVNDFQKGDIAEGYSVSREKKESFPLTVTSAQKNPTAFYLCASSITGNTGELFFGEGSRLTVL.

V and J are TRBV7-9 and TRBJ2-2, with 7 bases fitting TRBD2. Germline CDR1 and CDR2: SEHNR and FQNEAQ (reference sequence). CDR3 size: 15 residues. The ends lost 2 bases at V and 7 bases at J; junction bases unmatched: 7. The CDR3 sequence is CASSLLGGFGGELFF. As DNA, the CDR3 is TGTGCCAGCAGCTTATTGGGAGGGTTCGGCGGGGAGCTGTTTTTT.

The chain couples TRBV19 to TRBJ2-2; 9 bases match TRBD1. Germline CDR1 is LNHDA and CDR2 is SQIVND (reference sequence). V was clipped by 6 bases and J by 1 base; unmatched bases: 6. The CDR3 runs 16 residues. CDR3 amino acids: CASSRPGQGNTGELFF. The CDR3 DNA reads TGTGCCAGTAGCCGCCCGGGACAGGGGAACACCGGGGAGCTGTTTTTT.

The CDR3 here is CASSESSGSPLHF. Written as DNA, the CDR3 is TGCGCCAGCAGTGAGTCGAGTGGTTCACCCCTCCACTTT. The chain employs TRBV10-2 and TRBJ1-6; the D is unclear. CDR1 and CDR2 (germline): WSHSY, SAAADI. This CDR3 has 13 amino acids. Between the trimmed V and J ends, which lost 0 bases and 9 bases, there was a span of 6 bases.

The gene calls are TRBV7-2 and TRBJ2-7; D may be TRBD1 (6 bases). Germline CDR1 and CDR2: SGHTA and FQGNSA. CDR3 size: 14 residues. Trimming took 5 bases from V and 1 from J, leaving 12 bases between them. CDR3 in amino acids: CASSPMTGSYEQYF. The CDR3 DNA reads as TGTGCCAGCAGCCCTATGACAGGTTCCTACGAGCAGTACTTC.

The V call is TRBV5-1, the J call TRBJ2-3, with 8 bases fitting TRBD2. Germline V CDR1 and CDR2: SGHRS, YFSETQ. V lost 4 bases to trimming and J lost 2 bases; unmatched junction nucleotides: 3. CDR3 length: 14 amino acids. CDR3: CASSRLASTDTQYF. CDR3 nucleotide sequence: TGCGCCAGCAGCCGACTAGCGTCCACAGATACGCAGTATTTT.

The rearrangement joins TRBV7-9 to TRBJ2-2; 10 nucleotides line up with TRBD2. In germline, CDR1 is SEHNR, CDR2 FQNEAQ (reference sequence). Trimming took 5 bases from V and 7 from J; bases not matched to a gene: 7. The CDR3 length is 15 residues. This CDR3 is CASSNSGGARGELFF. Written as DNA, the CDR3 is TGTGCCAGCAGCAACAGCGGGGGGGCGCGCGGGGAGCTGTTTTTT.

The chain has TRBV13 and TRBJ1-1; the D is unclear. The V and J ends lost 3 bases and 2 bases respectively, with 7 bases between them. Germline assignment: CDR1 PRHDT and CDR2 FYEKMQ (reference sequence). The CDR3 spans 13 residues. Written as DNA, the CDR3 is TGTGCCAGCAGCTTGACTGATAACACTGAAGCTTTCTTT. It yields the protein CASSLTDNTEAFF.

The gene calls are TRBV19 and TRBJ2-1, with D possibly being TRBD2 (6 bases). The germline CDR1 and CDR2 sequences are LNHDA and SQIVND (reference sequence). V was trimmed by 6 bases and J by 0 bases, leaving 15 bases between them. The CDR3 contains 16 residues. CDR3 DNA: TGTGCCAGTAGCCCCCCGTCCGGGAGCTCCTACAATGAGCAGTTCTTC. This encodes CASSPPSGSSYNEQFF. The entire variable domain, with the rest obtained from reference TRBV19 and TRBJ2-1, is as follows: DGGITQSPKYLFRKEGQNVTLSCEQNLNHDAMYWYRQDPGQGLRLIYYSQIVNDFQKGDIAEGYSVSREKKESFPLTVTSAQKNPTAFYLCASSPPSGSSYNEQFFGPGTRLTVL.

This clone came up a few times. V and J are TRBV5-1 and TRBJ1-4; TRBD1 aligns across 12 bases. The germline V gene encodes CDR1 SGHRS and CDR2 YFSETQ. Unmatched junction bases numbered 3, after V lost 4 bases and J lost 8 bases. The CDR3 loop spans 14 amino acids. The CDR3 loop is CASSRDRGLEKLFF. The CDR3 nucleotides read TGCGCCAGCAGCAGGGACAGGGGGCTGGAAAAACTGTTTTTT.

The rearrangement links TRBV29-1 to TRBJ1-1; 9 nucleotides line up with TRBD1. CDR1 is SQVTM and CDR2 is ANQGSEA in the germline V gene. V dropped 5 bases and J dropped 6; count of bases not matched to a gene: 4. This CDR3 contains 12 residues. CDR3 loop: CSVHRGLAEAFF. CDR3 nucleotides: TGCAGCGTTCACAGGGGGCTGGCTGAAGCTTTCTTT.

The chain links TRBV29-1 to TRBJ2-5, with TRBD2 matching 7 bases. The better agreement between TRBJ2-7 and the DNA end casts doubt on the J call. CDR1 and CDR2 (germline): SQVTM, ANQGSEA. There are 17 residues in the CDR3. CDR3 amino acids: CSVEDQYPSREGCEQYF. The CDR3, as DNA: TGCAGCGTTGAAGATCAATACCCTTCCAGGGAGGGTTGCGAGCAGTACTTC.